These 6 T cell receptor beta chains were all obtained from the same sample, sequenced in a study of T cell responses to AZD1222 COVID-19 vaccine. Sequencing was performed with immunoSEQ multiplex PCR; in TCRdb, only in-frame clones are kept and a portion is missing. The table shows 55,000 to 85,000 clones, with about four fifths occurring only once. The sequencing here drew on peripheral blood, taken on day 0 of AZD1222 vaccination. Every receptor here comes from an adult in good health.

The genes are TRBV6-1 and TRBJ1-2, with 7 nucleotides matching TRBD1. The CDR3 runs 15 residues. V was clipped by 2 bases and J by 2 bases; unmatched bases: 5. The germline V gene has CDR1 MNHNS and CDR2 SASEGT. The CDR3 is CASSENSGGNYGYTF. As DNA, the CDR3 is TGTGCCAGCAGTGAAAATTCAGGGGGAAACTATGGCTACACCTTC.

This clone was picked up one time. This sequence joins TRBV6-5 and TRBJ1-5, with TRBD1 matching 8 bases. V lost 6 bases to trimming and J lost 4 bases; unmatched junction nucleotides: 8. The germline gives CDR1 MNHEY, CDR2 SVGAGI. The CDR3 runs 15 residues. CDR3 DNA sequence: TGTGCCAGCAGGGGATCCGGGACAGGTAATCAGCCCCAGCATTTT. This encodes CASRGSGTGNQPQHF.

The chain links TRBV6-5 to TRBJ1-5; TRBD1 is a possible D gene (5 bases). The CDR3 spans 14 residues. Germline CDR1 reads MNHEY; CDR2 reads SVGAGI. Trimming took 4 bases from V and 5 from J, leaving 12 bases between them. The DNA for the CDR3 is TGTGCCAGCAGTTGGGGCTATATTGATCAGCCCCAGCATTTT. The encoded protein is CASSWGYIDQPQHF.

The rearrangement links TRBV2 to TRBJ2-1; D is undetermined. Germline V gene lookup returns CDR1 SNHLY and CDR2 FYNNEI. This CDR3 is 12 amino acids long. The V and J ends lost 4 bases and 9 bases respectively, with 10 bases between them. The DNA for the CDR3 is TGTGCCAGCAGTGCAGGTGGGCGTGAGCAGTTCTTC. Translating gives CASSAGGREQFF.

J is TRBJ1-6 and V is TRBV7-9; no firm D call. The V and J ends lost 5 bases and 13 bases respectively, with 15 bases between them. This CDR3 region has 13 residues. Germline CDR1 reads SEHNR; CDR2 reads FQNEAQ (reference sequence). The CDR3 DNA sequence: TGTGCCAGCAGCCCCATAGACGGTCTCCCCCTCCACTTT. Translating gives CASSPIDGLPLHF.

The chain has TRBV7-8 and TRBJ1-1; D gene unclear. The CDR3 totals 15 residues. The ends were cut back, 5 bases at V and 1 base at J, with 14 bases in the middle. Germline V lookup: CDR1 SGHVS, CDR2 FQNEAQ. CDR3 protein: CASSLWSTENTEAFF. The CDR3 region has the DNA TGTGCCAGCAGCCTCTGGTCGACCGAGAACACTGAAGCTTTCTTT.